The present T cell receptor (beta chain) was sequenced within a study of CD8 T cells in ankylosing spondylitis. Making use of molecular barcodes, quantitative 5'-RACE generated TCR beta libraries. TCRdb ran MiXCR on the 5' RACE reads and lists one entry per CDR3 protein. This sample has 650,000 to 800,000 distinct CDR3 sequences; around 20% occur once, and the top ten carry around a fifth. CDR1 and CDR2 (germline): DFQATT, SNEGSKA (reference sequence). The CDR3 contains 15 residues. V lost 1 base and J 0 bases, leaving 11 bases between the germline ends. Turning to this clonotype: No antigen is known for it.

Findings of the study overall: Significantly higher representation of disease-linked clones was reported for matched ankylosing spondylitis synovial fluid. Disease-linked clones proved CD8+ and comparatively uncommon in peripheral blood. Ankylosing spondylitis blood appeared to carry a characteristic TCR beta motif of roughly 8 highly homologous variants. Reactive arthritis synovial fluid and blood previously showed some of these motif variants.

The sequenced sample consisted of blood, either unsorted or a sorted T cell fraction (not recorded which). The clonotype was recovered from a male donor with ankylosing spondylitis. The V call is TRBV20-1, the J call TRBJ2-3; no firm D call. The CDR3 loop is CSARAASQSTDTQYF. In nucleotides, the CDR3 is TGCAGTGCTAGAGCGGCTAGTCAGAGCACAGATACGCAGTATTTT.